These 18 T cell receptor beta chains came from one sample sequenced in a study of molecular identifiers for immune sequencing clone quantification listed by TCRdb under 2018. Library generation was performed with PCR. Reads for this sample came from a NextSeq 500. Clones were called with MiXCR by TCRdb after fastp trimmed the public reads at Q25, and only in-frame beta chains were retained. Records with the same CDR3 protein are collapsed into one entry carrying the most frequent genes and DNA. Recorded for this sample are 85,000 to 130,000 distinct CDR3 sequences; 36% of them occurred a single time. Jointly, the top ten make up 4% to 5% of the sample. The specimen was naive CD8+ T cells from blood, with Jurkat cell RNA spiked in. According to the study, the label for this sample's cell subset or site signals: FACS-sorted CD8+CD4-CCR7+CD45RA+ naive T cells. The origin of the receptors is a human donor in good health. Some libraries in this study had Jurkat cell RNA spiked in.

This clonotype showed up many times. This chain connects TRBV13 to TRBJ2-7; 8 bases agree with TRBD1. This CDR3 has 15 residues. Germline V gene data show CDR1 as PRHDT and CDR2 as FYEKMQ (reference sequence). After removal of 4 bases from V and 3 bases from J, the junction contained 8 bases not matched to a gene. This CDR3 reads CASSSRQGFVYEQYF. CDR3 nucleotides: TGTGCCAGCAGCTCGAGACAGGGGTTTGTCTACGAGCAGTACTTC.

This chain joins TRBV12-3 or TRBV12-4 and TRBJ1-2, with D possibly TRBD1 on 5 matching bases. V gave up 1 base and J gave up 6 bases, with 12 bases separating them. The CDR3 loop spans 14 amino acids. This chain's CDR3 is CASSLGPQGNGYTF. DNA of the CDR3: TGTGCCAGCAGTTTAGGCCCCCAGGGCAATGGCTACACCTTC.

The rearrangement joins TRBV7-6 to TRBJ2-1; 8 bases match TRBD2. Germline trimming cut 5 bases from V and 1 base from J; bases unmatched to any gene: 16. The V gene's germline CDR1 is SGHVS and CDR2 FNYEAQ. This CDR3 is built from 19 residues. CDR3 bases: TGTGCCAGCAGCGCCGAATGGCGGGAGGATCCTAATTCCTACAATGAGCAGTTCTTC. Translation gives CASSAEWREDPNSYNEQFF.

As regards this clonotype: A much larger clone differs by one base, so this may be a read error. V gene TRBV4-3 combines with J gene TRBJ2-1; D gene unclear. The CDR3 is made up of 12 amino acids. CDR1 LGHNA and CDR2 YSLEER come from the germline V gene. The CDR3 is CASSQDSNAQFF. CDR3 bases: TGCGCCAGCAGCCAAGATTCGAATGCGCAGTTCTTC.

The chain is built from TRBV4-3 and TRBJ2-5; D may be TRBD1 (6 bases). V was pared by 1 base and J by 5 bases, with 11 bases between. The CDR3 sequence is 14 residues long. The germline V gene has CDR1 LGHNA and CDR2 YSLEER. CDR3 in DNA: TGCGCCAGCAGCCAAGTAGGGGGAGATGAGACCCAGTACTTC. Translated, it gives CASSQVGGDETQYF.

Points on this clonotype: An end of the junction does not agree with germline; a read error may underlie this. The gene calls are TRBV2 and TRBJ1-1; a possible D gene is TRBD1 (5 bases). The germline V gene has CDR1 SNHLY and CDR2 FYNNEI. The CDR3 covers 21 residues. This CDR3 is CVGFGKQEAQSAVPMNTAAFF. The CDR3 DNA reads TGTGTCGGATTTGGAAAACAGGAAGCCCAGTCAGCCGTGCCGATGAACACTGCAGCTTTCTTT.

The J gene is TRBJ2-3, the V gene TRBV2; no definite D call. V was shortened by 7 bases and J by 2 bases, with 19 bases between the two germline ends. The length of the CDR3 is 16 residues. In germline, CDR1 is SNHLY, CDR2 FYNNEI. The CDR3 nucleotides are TGTGCCAGCATTACTTTATCGGTGACTCTCACAGATACGCAGTATTTT. It translates to CASITLSVTLTDTQYF.

About this clonotype itself: Being one base from a much bigger clone, this may be a read error. CDR3: CASSWGCEQYF. In DNA form, the CDR3 reads TGTGCCAGCAGTTGGGGGTGCGAGCAGTACTTC. The chain employs TRBV6-5 and TRBJ2-7; D assignment may be TRBD1 or TRBD2 (5 bases each). Per germline, CDR1 MNHEY and CDR2 SVGAGI. The CDR3 runs 11 residues. With 4 bases removed from V and 6 bases from J, the gap between germline ends came to 7 bases.

In regard to this clonotype: Since a much larger clone is just one base distant, this may be a read error. The chain is built from TRBV7-9 and TRBJ2-5, with D possibly matching TRBD1 (6 bases). This CDR3 spans 17 amino acids. The germline gives CDR1 SEHNR, CDR2 FQNEAQ (reference sequence). CDR3 amino acids: CASSFLLLSDSQETQNF. CDR3 bases: TGTGCCAGCAGCTTCCTACTACTCTCGGACAGCCAAGAGACCCAGAACTTC.

Of note for this clonotype: Here the CDR3 omits its conserved ending phenylalanine or tryptophan, so a read error is the likely source. The gene calls are TRBV6-5 and TRBJ1-2; D remains ambiguous. This CDR3 contains 14 residues. Germline assignment: CDR1 MNHEY and CDR2 SVGAGI. V was cut by 8 bases and J by 0 bases, with 13 bases left in between. As DNA, the CDR3 is TGTGCCAGCGTCGGCTACGCTCCTAACTATGGCTACACCATC. Protein sequence: CASVGYAPNYGYTI.

This clonotype appeared a few times. This sequence joins TRBV3-1 and TRBJ2-7; the D gene is possibly TRBD1 (6 bases). Deletions cut 1 base from V and 5 bases from J, with 15 bases between. Germline V lookup: CDR1 LGHDT, CDR2 YNNKEL (reference sequence). There are 15 residues in the CDR3. The CDR3 region is CASSQAADSFHEQYF. CDR3 nucleotides: TGTGCCAGCAGCCAAGCGGCGGACAGCTTTCACGAGCAGTACTTC.

The CDR3 bases are TGTGCCAGCAGCAAGATAGCGGGAGAGGGTGAGCAGGTCTTC. It is translated as CASSKIAGEGEQVF. The V call is TRBV21-1, the J call TRBJ2-1; no check of the table's D call, TRBD2, against the DNA was made. TRBV21-1 is described as a pseudogene. This CDR3 is built from 14 residues.

This chain joins TRBV10-3 and TRBJ2-5; tentatively, D is TRBD2 (6 bases). The ends were cut back, 10 bases at V and 3 bases at J, with 18 bases in the middle. There are 14 residues in the CDR3. Looked up from germline, CDR1 is ENHRY and CDR2 is SYGVKD. In nucleotides, the CDR3 is TGTGCCAACAAGTCTAGCGAGAGGGAAGAGACCCAGTACTTC. Its translation is CANKSSEREETQYF.

Note on this clonotype: A much larger clone sits a single nucleotide away, making a read error possible. This rearrangement joins TRBV12-5 to TRBJ1-1; D not certain. The CDR3 has 14 amino acids. The germline CDR1 and CDR2 sequences are LGHNT and FRNRAP. In DNA form, the CDR3 reads TGTGCTAGTGGTTTGGGGGCCTCGAACACTGAAGCTATCTTT. It specifies CASGLGASNTEAIF.

This clonotype was counted between two and nine times. Written as DNA, the CDR3 is TGTGCCAGCAGCCTGCTGCCCGGGCCTACTGAAAAACTGTTTTTT. It is translated as CASSLLPGPTEKLFF. This rearrangement joins TRBV16 to TRBJ1-4, with D hard to call. V was cut by 4 bases and J by 7 bases, with 16 bases left in between. This CDR3 comprises 15 residues. Germline V gene lookup returns CDR1 KGHSY and CDR2 FQNENV.

A word on this clonotype: A clone one base away is much larger, so this may be a read error. This is likely a read error, given that the CDR3 carries no conserved phenylalanine or tryptophan at its end. This sequence joins TRBV29-1 and TRBJ2-5, with 7 bases lining up with TRBD2. Germline CDR1 SQVTM, CDR2 ANQGSEA. V lost 5 bases to trimming and J lost 0 bases; unmatched junction nucleotides: 6. This CDR3 is built from 14 residues. The CDR3 DNA reads TGCAGCGTTAATCCTAGCGGACACCAAGAGACCCAGTACATC. Its protein product is CSVNPSGHQETQYI.

The table lists this clonotype with a count of one. At one end the junction does not follow the germline gene, possibly because of a read error. The chain links TRBV15 to TRBJ2-1; TRBD2 aligns across 9 bases. CDR1 and CDR2 from the germline V gene are LNHNV and YYDKDF (reference sequence). This CDR3 has 14 amino acids. CDR3 residues: CAASPTSGYNEQFF. CDR3 in DNA: TGTGCCGCCAGCCCCACTAGCGGGTACAATGAGCAGTTCTTC.

This clonotype came up a few times. The chain uses TRBV10-3 and TRBJ2-7; 8 nucleotides line up with TRBD2. The trim removed 6 bases at V and 6 bases at J, leaving 10 bases unmatched. CDR3 size: 14 residues. Germline V gene data show CDR1 as ENHRY and CDR2 as SYGVKD. CDR3 sequence reads: CAISEDSGGLEQYF. The CDR3 bases are TGTGCCATCAGCGAGGACAGCGGGGGCCTCGAGCAGTACTTC.